This is a list of T cell receptor beta chains from one sample in a study of OX40 agonist ivuxolimab in advanced cancers. Clones were sequenced by immunoSEQ multiplex PCR, and TCRdb holds only the in-frame ones, with some missing. The sample has 50,000 to 70,000 clones, around 90% seen once. Sequencing was performed on CD4+ or CD8+ T cells sorted from blood, taken in a trial of the OX40 agonist ivuxolimab. The receptor source for this set is an adult with an advanced solid tumor such as melanoma, head and neck, liver or kidney cancer. Both conserved end residues are part of each CDR3. Each record gives: J gene, clone size, V gene, D gene, CDR3 DNA, CDR3 protein. A D gene is named only where the DNA matches it firmly. Clone size is not always given. Where it is, it says once, few, many or a class for expanded clones.

>TRBJ2-7|-|TRBV18|-
TGTGCCAGCTTAGCAGATTCAACCTACGAGCAGTACTTC
CASLADSTYEQYF
>TRBJ1-2|medium-sized|TRBV6-1|-
TGTGCCAGCGAGGCCCGGGGGATCTATGGCTACACCTTC
CASEARGIYGYTF
>TRBJ1-2|once|TRBV28|-
TGTGCCAGCAGTTTAGGACCGATAGTCTATGGCTACACCTTC
CASSLGPIVYGYTF
>TRBJ1-1|-|TRBV19|-
TGTGCCAGTAGTTTTACACTGAACACTGAAGCTTTCTTT
CASSFTLNTEAFF
>TRBJ1-5|once|TRBV5-6|TRBD1
TGTGCCAGCAGCTTGGGACAGGGTGCTCAGCCCCAGCATTTT
CASSLGQGAQPQHF
>TRBJ2-5|once|TRBV11-3|-
TGTGCCAGCAGCTTATTAGTGGGGGGGCTGACGGAGACCCAGTACTTC
CASSLLVGGLTETQYF
>TRBJ2-5|-|TRBV5-1|-
TGCGCCAGCAGCTTGGTAGTAGGAGAGACCCAGTACTTC
CASSLVVGETQYF
>TRBJ2-5|-|TRBV5-5|-
TGTGCCAGCAGCTCGACCCAAGAGACCCAGTACTTC
CASSSTQETQYF
>TRBJ1-5|-|TRBV6-1|-
TGTGCCAGCAGTGAATCGCCAGGGATTAGCAATCAGCCCCAGCATTTT
CASSESPGISNQPQHF
>TRBJ1-1|-|TRBV6-5|-
TGTGCCAGCAGTTACTCCGCGGGGTTTAGCCCTGAAGCTTTCTTT
CASSYSAGFSPEAFF
>TRBJ2-5|-|TRBV7-9|-
TGTGCCAGCAGCTTAGATACAGACCAAGAGACCCAGTACTTC
CASSLDTDQETQYF
>TRBJ2-7|once|TRBV19|-
TGTGCCAGTAGTGTCGGGGCTTCCTACGAGCAGTACTTC
CASSVGASYEQYF
>TRBJ1-1|-|TRBV10-2|-
TGCGCCAGCACTGGGTGGGACACTGAAGCTTTCTTT
CASTGWDTEAFF
>TRBJ2-7|-|TRBV5-1|TRBD1
TGCGCCAGCAGCACATCCGGGACAGGGGACGAGCAGTACTTC
CASSTSGTGDEQYF
>TRBJ1-2|once|TRBV6-5|-
TGTGCCAGCCCTGGACATGTCGGCTACACCTTC
CASPGHVGYTF
>TRBJ2-1|-|TRBV29-1|TRBD1
TGCAGCGTGGCCGGGACAGGGGGCAATGAGCAGTTCTTC
CSVAGTGGNEQFF
>TRBJ2-1|-|TRBV5-1|-
TGCGCCAGCAGTTCGGACCCGAGCTCCTACAATGAGCAGTTCTTC
CASSSDPSSYNEQFF
>TRBJ1-5|-|TRBV10-3|TRBD1
TGTGCCACAAAGACAGGGGATAGCAATCAGCCCCAGCATTTT
CATKTGDSNQPQHF
>TRBJ1-5|-|TRBV28|-
TGTGCCAGCAGTTTCCCCGACATCGACAGGTCGTGGAATCAGCCCCAGCATTTT
CASSFPDIDRSWNQPQHF
>TRBJ2-7|-|TRBV30|-
TGTGCCTGGAGTACGGGACTCAACTACGAGCAGTACTTC
CAWSTGLNYEQYF
>TRBJ1-1|-|TRBV5-1|-
TGCGCCAGCAGCTCCTCCGGGGGATCGACTGAAGCTTTCTTT
CASSSSGGSTEAFF
>TRBJ1-5|-|TRBV27|-
TGTGCCAGCAGTTTACTAGGGCCCAATCAGCCCCAGCATTTT
CASSLLGPNQPQHF
>TRBJ2-1|-|TRBV27|-
TGTGCCAGCAGTTTAACCCCGGGGGAACGGTACAATGAGCAGTTCTTC
CASSLTPGERYNEQFF
>TRBJ1-3|-|TRBV6-5|-
TGTGCCAGCTCAGCCGGATGGGACACCATATATTTT
CASSAGWDTIYF
>TRBJ1-1|-|TRBV16|TRBD1
TGTGCCAGCAGCCAATCGGAGGGGGCGGGCACTGAAGCTTTCTTT
CASSQSEGAGTEAFF
>TRBJ2-5|-|TRBV13|-
TGTGCCAGCAGCTTAGCCGGGGAATTCCAAGAGACCCAGTACTTC
CASSLAGEFQETQYF
>TRBJ1-2|-|TRBV13|-
TGTGCCAGCAGCTTAGGGACGGACTATGGCTACACCTTC
CASSLGTDYGYTF
>TRBJ1-1|few|TRBV6-4|-
TGTGCCAGCAGTGACTCTGGCGGTGAAGCTTTCTTT
CASSDSGGEAFF
>TRBJ2-2|-|TRBV29-1|TRBD1
TGCAGCGTGAAGGGGGCCGGCGGGGAGCTGTTTTTT
CSVKGAGGELFF
>TRBJ1-1|once|TRBV27|-
TGTGCCAGCAGTCTGACATGGAACACTGAAGCTTTCTTT
CASSLTWNTEAFF
>TRBJ2-1|once|TRBV9|TRBD2
TGTGCCAGCAGCGCTATCAGTACGGGAGGGGGCAATGAGCAGTTCTTC
CASSAISTGGGNEQFF
>TRBJ1-1|-|TRBV11-2|TRBD1
TGTGCCAGCAGCCGCCGGGACAGGGGGGGGACTGAAGCTTTCTTT
CASSRRDRGGTEAFF
>TRBJ2-1|-|TRBV6-5|-
TGTGCCAGCAGTTACCAAGGCGACAATGAGCAGTTCTTC
CASSYQGDNEQFF
>TRBJ2-7|once|TRBV5-6|TRBD1
TGTGCCAGCAGCTTGGGGACAGGGATCTACGAGCAGTACTTC
CASSLGTGIYEQYF
>TRBJ2-1|-|TRBV7-9|TRBD2
TGTGCCAGCAGCTCTTGGGGGCTAGCGGGAGGGCCGGGGACGAATGAGCAGTTCTTC
CASSSWGLAGGPGTNEQFF
>TRBJ2-7|-|TRBV10-2|-
TGCGCCAGCAAAGAGGACAAGCCCTACGAGCAGTACTTC
CASKEDKPYEQYF
>TRBJ2-2|-|TRBV6-1|TRBD2
TGTGCCAGCAGTATCGGGGGGTACACCGGGGAGCTGTTTTTT
CASSIGGYTGELFF
>TRBJ1-1|once|TRBV15|-
TGTGCCACCAGCAGACCAGGACAGGAAGCTTTCTTT
CATSRPGQEAFF
>TRBJ2-1|-|TRBV29-1|TRBD1
TGCAGCGTTCGGGCCGGGACAGGGGACTCTGAGCAGTTCTTC
CSVRAGTGDSEQFF
>TRBJ2-1|-|TRBV19|-
TGTGCCAGTAGTATGACTGGAAACGAGCAGTTCTTC
CASSMTGNEQFF
>TRBJ1-1|-|TRBV11-2|-
TGTGCCAGCAGCTGGACCTACCCTGGAACTGAAGCTTTCTTT
CASSWTYPGTEAFF
>TRBJ1-3|-|TRBV30|-
TGTGCCTGGGGCGGGCAGAACTCTGGAAACACCATATATTTT
CAWGGQNSGNTIYF
>TRBJ2-1|-|TRBV7-2|-
TGTGCCAGCAGCCCCCGGAGGGAGGATGAGCAGTTCTTC
CASSPRREDEQFF
>TRBJ1-1|-|TRBV5-1|-
TGCGCCAGCAGCTTGGGGGTTTATAACACTGAAGCTTTCTTT
CASSLGVYNTEAFF
>TRBJ1-1|few|TRBV28|-
TGTGCCAGCAGCCGACGGGAGGATGGGAACACTGAAGCTTTCTTT
CASSRREDGNTEAFF
>TRBJ1-4|-|TRBV10-3|-
TGTGCCATCAGTGACCACTCCGGGACTAATGAAAAACTGTTTTTT
CAISDHSGTNEKLFF
>TRBJ2-3|-|TRBV7-8|-
TGTGCCAGCAGCCTATTGGCGTGGCTTAAACAAGATACGCAGTATTTT
CASSLLAWLKQDTQYF
>TRBJ2-7|-|TRBV7-2|TRBD2
TGTGCCAGCAGCTTAGTCGGGGAGCGGGAGGATCGGGAGCAGTACTTC
CASSLVGEREDREQYF
>TRBJ1-1|-|TRBV5-6|-
TGTGCCAGCAGCATCGGGCCCGAAGCTTTCTTT
CASSIGPEAFF